This T cell receptor (beta chain) derives from a study of cytomegalovirus exposure and HLA in healthy donors. 60 Vbeta and 13 Jbeta primers were used in PCR. Using immunoSEQ multiplex PCR, the repertoire was profiled, and TCRdb retains in-frame clones only, with some absent. The repertoire includes 170,000 or so clones, roughly four fifths of them detected once, and just under 3% sits in the top ten. This clone was picked up a small number of times. Its antigen is unknown. The same CDR3 arises from other DNA sequences in this sample as well. Trimming removed 7 bases at V and 1 base at J, with 17 bases between. Germline V CDR1 and CDR2: LNHDA, SQIVND (reference sequence). CDR3 length equals 16 residues. Overall study findings and caveats: Relative to the approximately 660-donor mean, N-insertions were reportedly fewer in an Asian-associated ancestry cluster in a later analysis. Using a false discovery rate of 0.05, a later analysis showed that 16,951 TCR beta sequences were associated with HLA alleles. For most subjects, TCR beta sequences were reported to predict HLA-A and HLA-B alleles with accuracy.

The chain joins TRBV19 to TRBJ1-5; perhaps TRBD1 as D (6 bases). The specimen sequenced was PBMCs. This sequence originates from a male donor in good health and CMV-seronegative. The CDR3 is CASTPSGGRSNQPQHF. The CDR3, as DNA: TGTGCCAGTACCCCAAGTGGGGGCCGGAGCAATCAGCCCCAGCATTTT.